The clone carrying this T cell receptor beta chain was found once. The antigen remains undetermined. The final CDR3 position lacks the conserved phenylalanine or tryptophan, pointing to a likely read error. The study co-extracted DNA and RNA from 20-30 mg of unsorted bulk tissue. The patients carried chronic HBV infection and had received no treatment. Samples were taken from five separate regions of every tumor. This sample was taken from a study of tumor-infiltrating lymphocytes in primary liver carcinoma. Overall study: Samples yielded about 3.65 to 8 million productive TCRbeta reads, similar across tissue types.

Germline CDR1 and CDR2: MNHEY and SVGAGI. The CDR3 is 14 residues long. Constant-region priming of roughly 490 ng total RNA yielded TCR beta cDNA. Libraries covering TCR beta were generated through three nested multiplex PCR rounds (using a slightly modified ARM-PCR). Each of the first two PCR rounds ran roughly 9 cycles with TRBV1-TRBV30 forward and C-beta reverse primers. TCRdb fed the multiplex PCR reads into MiXCR, producing one record per CDR3 protein. The sample holds about 20,000 distinct CDR3 sequences, approximately 79% seen once. Whole-study results and caveats: Tumors carried a top-250-clone fraction significantly exceeding that of blood (p = 0.039).

Sample: liver tumor tissue from sampling region 1. The subset denotes: tumor region T1, superior pole. The chain carries TRBV6-5 and TRBJ2-2, with TRBD1 as a possible D gene (5 bases). The source of this sequence is a man in his forties or fifties with primary liver carcinoma and hepatitis B virus infection. The CDR3 sequence is CVSRAGKDTGELFL. For the CDR3, the DNA is TGTGTCAGCAGGGCAGGGAAGGACACTGGGGAACTGTTTTTA.